Each of the 22 T cell receptor beta chains below was sequenced from the same sample in a study of OX40 agonist ivuxolimab in advanced cancers. This table comes from immunoSEQ multiplex PCR, and its TCRdb copy is limited to in-frame clones, with some not included. Among about 36,000 clones listed, roughly 69% were seen once. Sequencing was performed on CD4+ or CD8+ T cells sorted from blood, taken in a trial of the OX40 agonist ivuxolimab. Receptors originate from an adult with an advanced solid tumor such as melanoma, head and neck, liver or kidney cancer.

This clone was counted once. V and J are TRBV18 and TRBJ2-7; no firm D call. Trimming stripped 0 bases from V and 1 base from J, with 10 bases between. Germline V gene lookup returns CDR1 KGHSH and CDR2 LQKENI. CDR3 length equals 15 residues. This chain's CDR3 is CASSPPGRQSYEQYF. CDR3 DNA: TGTGCCAGCTCACCACCCGGCAGGCAATCCTACGAGCAGTACTTC.

This clone came up once. The chain couples TRBV6-1 to TRBJ2-6; D call uncertain. The ends were cut back, 6 bases at V and 0 bases at J, with 6 bases in the middle. The CDR3 spans 14 residues. Germline CDR1 is MNHNS and CDR2 is SASEGT. The CDR3 region has the DNA TGTGCCAGCAGGACTGCCTCTGGGGCCAACGTCCTGACTTTC. Encoded protein: CASRTASGANVLTF.

The chain employs TRBV19 and TRBJ2-3, with 8 bases fitting TRBD1. CDR3 length equals 13 residues. Germline V gives CDR1 LNHDA, CDR2 SQIVND (reference sequence). V gave up 5 bases and J gave up 3 bases; unmatched junction bases: 1. The CDR3 nucleotides are TGTGCCAGTAGTGACAGGGGAACAGATACGCAGTATTTT. It is translated as CASSDRGTDTQYF.

The V and J genes are TRBV9 and TRBJ2-1; D unclear. Germline CDR1 reads SGDLS; CDR2 reads YYNGEE. V was clipped by 4 bases and J by 9 bases, with 14 bases between them. The CDR3 has 13 amino acids. The CDR3 region has the DNA TGTGCCAGCAGCCTAGTCCTGAGTGGTGAGCAGTTCTTC. Its protein is CASSLVLSGEQFF. Supplemented by reference TRBV9 and TRBJ2-1, the full variable domain reads DSGVTQTPKHLITATGQRVTLRCSPRSGDLSVYWYQQSLDQGLQFLIQYYNGEERAKGNILERFSAQQFPDLHSELNLSSLELGDSALYFCASSLVLSGEQFFGPGTRLTVL.

The J gene is TRBJ1-5, the V gene TRBV5-1; 8 bases align to TRBD1. CDR1 and CDR2 from the germline V gene are SGHRS and YFSETQ. The CDR3 length is 15 residues. V shed 4 bases, J shed 4 bases, and the junction held 7 bases outside the gene matches. CDR3: CASSPGTGSNQPQHF. DNA for the CDR3: TGCGCCAGCAGCCCAGGGACAGGTAGTAATCAGCCCCAGCATTTT.

The chain carries TRBV27 and TRBJ2-2; 9 bases are a match to TRBD2. Germline lookup yields CDR1 MNHEY and CDR2 SMNVEV (reference sequence). This CDR3 has 16 amino acids. Losses at the gene ends were 1 base for V and 5 bases for J; bases not matched to a gene: 5. CDR3 sequence (DNA): TGTGCCAGCAGTTTATTGGCGGGGGGGCCGACCGGGGAGCTGTTTTTT. It is translated as CASSLLAGGPTGELFF.

Comments on this clone: The same CDR3 arises from other DNA sequences in this sample as well. The V gene is TRBV5-1, the J gene TRBJ2-1; D is perhaps TRBD2 (6 bases). This CDR3 has 12 residues. Germline V CDR1 and CDR2: SGHRS, YFSETQ. V was clipped by 1 base and J by 8 bases, with 7 bases between them. CDR3 residues: CASSLRDYEQFF. The CDR3 nucleotides are TGCGCCAGCAGCTTGAGGGACTATGAGCAGTTCTTC.

This sequence joins TRBV5-1 and TRBJ2-7; D not resolved. V was trimmed by 2 bases and J by 7 bases, leaving 19 bases between them. Germline CDR1 SGHRS, CDR2 YFSETQ. This CDR3 has 15 amino acids. The CDR3 is CASSLGRLSYVEQYF. Here the CDR3 DNA reads TGCGCCAGCAGCTTAGGGCGCCTCTCCTACGTTGAGCAGTACTTC.

This clone was seen a few times. Sequence at one end of the junction differs from germline and may be a read error. This rearrangement joins TRBV29-1 to TRBJ1-5; D perhaps matches TRBD1 (6 bases). This CDR3 region has 14 residues. The V gene's germline CDR1 is SQVTM and CDR2 ANQGSEA. This CDR3 reads CSPTGGHAGSAPAF. The DNA for the CDR3 is TGCAGCCCAACCGGGGGGCACGCCGGATCAGCCCCAGCATTT.

The chain recombines TRBV19 with TRBJ2-7; D is unresolved. Germline V lookup: CDR1 LNHDA, CDR2 SQIVND (reference sequence). V was shortened by 6 bases and J by 0 bases, with 12 bases between the two germline ends. This CDR3 has 14 residues. The CDR3 region has the DNA TGTGCCAGTAGGCACCCCATGAGCTCCTACGAGCAGTACGTC. As protein: CASRHPMSSYEQYV.

The chain links TRBV5-1 to TRBJ2-3; D call uncertain. Trimming cost V 1 base and J 2 bases, with 11 bases left between them. The CDR3 spans 15 residues. CDR1 SGHRS and CDR2 YFSETQ come from the germline V gene. This CDR3 reads CASSLKVQDTDTQYF. The CDR3 nucleotides are TGCGCCAGCAGCTTGAAGGTCCAAGACACAGATACGCAGTATTTT.

This chain connects TRBV27 to TRBJ2-1; 10 nucleotides align to TRBD1. This CDR3 is built from 14 residues. J gave up 2 bases and V 6 bases, and 1 base lay outside the gene matches. Per the germline V gene, CDR1 is MNHEY and CDR2 is SMNVEV (reference sequence). The CDR3 DNA sequence: TGTGCCAGCAGGGGACAGGGGACCTACAATGAGCAGTTCTTC. Translated, it gives CASRGQGTYNEQFF.

The gene calls are TRBV2 and TRBJ1-2; D is undetermined. Germline V gene lookup returns CDR1 SNHLY and CDR2 FYNNEI. Trimming removed 8 bases at V and 5 bases at J, with 12 bases between. This CDR3 has 12 amino acids. The CDR3 is CASSLYGYGYTF. For the CDR3, the DNA is TGTGCCAGCTCCTTGTACGGGTATGGCTACACCTTC.

The chain uses TRBV7-8 and TRBJ2-3; tentative D call: TRBD2 (6 bases). V gave up 2 bases and J gave up 5 bases, with 8 bases separating them. CDR1 and CDR2 from the germline V gene are SGHVS and FQNEAQ. The CDR3 extends over 13 amino acids. DNA of the CDR3: TGTGCCAGCAGCTTAAAGACTAGAGATACGCAGTATTTT. Protein sequence: CASSLKTRDTQYF.

V gene TRBV6-5 combines with J gene TRBJ2-1; D gene ambiguous. This CDR3 is 11 amino acids long. V dropped 7 bases and J dropped 8 bases, with 9 bases sitting between them. The V gene's germline CDR1 is MNHEY and CDR2 SVGAGI. CDR3 nucleotides: TGTGCCAGCACCCTGGCCCATGAGCAGTTCTTC. Translated, it gives CASTLAHEQFF.

Remarks on this clone: The germline gene is not matched at one end of the junction; a read error may be the cause. The chain carries TRBV6-5 and TRBJ1-3, with D perhaps matching TRBD1 (5 bases). The CDR3 contains 14 residues. Germline CDR1 reads MNHEY; CDR2 reads SVGAGI. This chain's CDR3 is CASSYDSSGNTTYF. The CDR3 nucleotides read TGTGCCAGCAGTTACGACAGCTCTGGAAACACCACATATTTT.

This clone was picked up a small number of times. The rearrangement uses TRBV6-6 and TRBJ1-1; no clear D gene. Trimming pared 5 bases from V and 1 base from J, leaving 11 bases between. The germline CDR1 and CDR2 sequences are MNHNY and SVGAGI (reference sequence). The CDR3 is 14 amino acids. CDR3 in amino acids: CASSRTDGNTEAFF. The CDR3 coding sequence is TGTGCCAGCAGTCGAACGGACGGGAACACTGAAGCTTTCTTT.

The V gene is TRBV7-8, the J gene TRBJ1-5; no firm D call. From germline, CDR1 is SGHVS and CDR2 FQNEAQ. Trimming left V 4 bases short and J 2 bases short, with 9 bases between. CDR3 size: 14 residues. CDR3 amino acids: CASSYGPRNQPQHF. The DNA for the CDR3 is TGTGCCAGCAGCTATGGGCCTCGCAATCAGCCCCAGCATTTT.

The chain uses TRBV11-1 and TRBJ2-1; possibly TRBD2 for D (7 bases). Germline CDR1 and CDR2: SGHAT and FQDESV (reference sequence). V was shortened by 5 bases and J by 0 bases, with 14 bases between the two germline ends. The CDR3 has 16 amino acids. This CDR3 reads CASSRGGTSSYNEQFF. The CDR3 nucleotides are TGTGCCAGCAGCCGGGGAGGGACATCCTCCTACAATGAGCAGTTCTTC.

This chain links TRBV7-6 with TRBJ1-3; TRBD1 agrees at 8 bases. This CDR3 region has 16 residues. Germline CDR1 reads SGHVS; CDR2 reads FNYEAQ. V dropped 4 bases and J dropped 0; count of bases not matched to a gene: 5. The CDR3 region has the DNA TGTGCCAGCAGCTATGACAGGGGTTTCTCTGGAAACACCATATATTTT. Amino acid sequence: CASSYDRGFSGNTIYF.

The chain joins TRBV5-6 to TRBJ2-3, with 13 bases fitting TRBD2. With 3 bases clipped from V and 5 bases from J, the junction kept 3 bases outside the gene matches. The CDR3 sequence is 15 residues long. Germline CDR1 reads SGHDT; CDR2 reads YYEEEE. CDR3 amino acids: CASSSLAGGQDTQYF. The CDR3 nucleotides read TGTGCCAGCAGCTCACTAGCGGGGGGGCAAGATACGCAGTATTTT.

The chain's CDR3 is CASSHLIANTGELFF. The CDR3, as DNA: TGTGCCAGTAGTCACCTAATCGCGAACACCGGGGAGCTGTTTTTT. The chain couples TRBV19 to TRBJ2-2; D not certain. V gave up 5 bases and J gave up 0 bases, with 10 bases separating them. Per the germline V gene, CDR1 is LNHDA and CDR2 is SQIVND (reference sequence). CDR3 size: 15 residues.